The 14 T cell receptor beta chains below all came from one sample that was sequenced in a study of T cells in women clearing cervical HPV infection. Repertoires were generated with immunoSEQ multiplex PCR, while TCRdb's copy carries only in-frame clones and drops some. This repertoire includes roughly 35,000 clones. Specimen: blood buffy coat. The receptor source for this set is a woman between 18 and 70 years old with a cervical HPV16 infection that either progressed to CIN3+ or cleared (not recorded which).

Remarks on this clone: The read falls 3 residues short of the CDR3 end, and the missing part is taken from the germline J gene. This chain links TRBV7-3 with TRBJ2-6, with D possibly TRBD1 on 6 matching bases. This CDR3 region has 15 residues. The germline V and J ends were trimmed by 6 bases and 1 base, with 10 bases remaining between them. Germline V gene data show CDR1 as SGHTA and CDR2 as FQGTGA. The CDR3 spells CASSPTGSGANVLTF. The part of the CDR3 DNA that was read is TGTGCCAGCAGTCCCACAGGGTCTGGGGCCAACGTC.

For this clone: The CDR3 goes on 3 residues after the read ends, and that part is filled in from the germline J gene. The genes are TRBV18 and TRBJ2-5; TRBD1 is a possible D gene (6 bases). The germline V gene encodes CDR1 KGHSH and CDR2 LQKENI. This CDR3 has 13 amino acids. V gave up 5 bases and J gave up 5 bases, with 12 bases separating them. The sequenced CDR3 bases are TGTGCCAGCTCAGGAACAGGGTACGAGACC. This encodes CASSGTGYET. The whole CDR3 sequence reads CASSGTGYETQYF.

On this clone itself: Read data end 3 residues before the CDR3 end; the end is taken from the germline J gene. The genes are TRBV5-1 and TRBJ1-1, with D hard to call. CDR3 length: 15 amino acids. Germline CDR1 and CDR2: SGHRS and YFSETQ. V was trimmed by 0 bases and J by 4 bases, leaving 13 bases between them. The covered CDR3 bases are TGCGCCAGCAGCTTGGCTCCCACACTAAGCACTGAA. It is translated as CASSLAPTLSTE. The entire CDR3 sequence reads CASSLAPTLSTEAFF.

Notes on this clone: The DNA ends 3 residues before the CDR3 does, and the rest of the CDR3 is filled in from the germline J gene. The V gene is TRBV4-2, the J gene TRBJ2-5; 9 bases are a match to TRBD1. The CDR3 extends over 16 amino acids. Germline values: CDR1 LGHNA, CDR2 YNFKEQ. V trimming: 1 base; J trimming: 5 bases; junction bases outside the gene matches: 8. The CDR3 is CASSQVARDRVETQYF. The CDR3 bases that were read are TGTGCCAGCAGCCAAGTCGCCCGGGACAGGGTGGAGACC.

To note about this clone: Read data end 3 residues before the CDR3 end; the end is taken from the germline J gene. This chain links TRBV19 with TRBJ1-5; D uncertain. The CDR3 covers 14 residues. The V and J ends lost 4 bases and 0 bases respectively, with 7 bases between them. Germline-derived CDR1 and CDR2 are LNHDA and SQIVND (reference sequence). The covered CDR3 bases are TGTGCCAGTAGTAGCCGGTTTAGCAATCAGCCC. This translates into CASSSRFSNQP. The complete CDR3 reads CASSSRFSNQPQHF.

Points on this clone: The read terminates 3 residues ahead of where the CDR3 ends, so the germline J gene completes it. V usage is TRBV7-6 and J usage is TRBJ1-1; possibly TRBD1 for D (6 bases). Germline CDR1 and CDR2: SGHVS and FNYEAQ. The CDR3 spans 13 residues. The CDR3 bases that were read are TGTGCCAGCAGCACCTGGGACAAACTAGAA. The encoded protein is CASSTWDKLE. The whole CDR3 sequence reads CASSTWDKLEAFF. Drawing the rest from reference TRBV7-6 and TRBJ1-1, the complete variable domain is GAGVSQSPRYKVTKRGQDVALRCDPISGHVSLYWYRQALGQGPEFLTYFNYEAQQDKSGLPNDRFSAERPEGSISTLTIQRTEQRDSAMYRCASSTWDKLEAFFGQGTRLTVV.

A note on this clone: The CDR3 end is not reached by the read, which stops 3 residues before it; the germline J gene fills it in. The chain employs TRBV2 and TRBJ1-4; D is perhaps TRBD1 (5 bases). V lost 3 bases and J lost 4, with 9 bases in between. Germline CDR1 SNHLY, CDR2 FYNNEI. The CDR3 totals 14 residues. The CDR3 is CASSEGGFNEKLFF. The sequenced part of the CDR3 DNA is TGTGCCAGCAGTGAGGGGGGTTTTAATGAAAAA.

As regards this clone: The missing CDR3 end, 3 residues past where the read stops, is filled in from the germline J gene. The sample holds other DNA sequences that translate to the same CDR3. The chain combines TRBV18 with TRBJ2-1, with 11 bases matching TRBD1. Germline CDR1 and CDR2: KGHSH and LQKENI. V was pared by 6 bases and J by 6 bases, with 10 bases of the junction left unmatched. This CDR3 comprises 16 residues. The sequenced CDR3 bases are TGTGCCAGCTCCCCCGCCGGGACAGGGGGACCCAATGAG. Its translation: CASSPAGTGGPNE. The full CDR3 is CASSPAGTGGPNEQFF.

As for this clone: The read ends 3 residues early relative to the CDR3; the germline J gene fills the gap. This sequence joins TRBV20-1 and TRBJ2-1, with D perhaps matching TRBD2 (6 bases). The V end lost 0 bases, the J end lost 6 bases, and 15 bases lay between the germline ends. Germline V gene data show CDR1 as DFQATT and CDR2 as SNEGSKA (reference sequence). The CDR3 spans 15 residues. CDR3 DNA, as far as it was read: TGCAGTGCTAGAGATCGACTAGGGGCAACCAATGAG. Its translation: CSARDRLGATNE. The whole CDR3 protein reads CSARDRLGATNEQFF.

A remark on this clone: The missing CDR3 end, 3 residues past where the read stops, is filled in from the germline J gene. The chain uses TRBV10-2 and TRBJ2-7; TRBD1 matches at 8 bases. Unmatched junction bases numbered 4, after V lost 6 bases and J lost 0 bases. Germline V gives CDR1 WSHSY, CDR2 SAAADI. The CDR3 totals 14 residues. The CDR3 is CASSDRGSSYEQYF. CDR3 DNA (partial): TGCGCCAGCAGCGACAGGGGAAGCTCCTACGAG.

Details on this clone: The read finishes 3 residues shy of the CDR3 end, and the germline J gene is used to complete it. The rearrangement joins TRBV5-1 to TRBJ2-1; 7 bases align to TRBD2. Germline assignment: CDR1 SGHRS and CDR2 YFSETQ. V lost 0 bases and J lost 2; bases outside the gene matches: 8. The CDR3 contains 17 residues. The CDR3 bases that were read are TGCGCCAGCAGCTTGGACCCGGGGAGCGGGACCTACAATGAG. The encoded protein is CASSLDPGSGTYNE. The CDR3 in full is CASSLDPGSGTYNEQFF. The full variable domain, completed using reference TRBV5-1 and TRBJ2-1, is KAGVTQTPRYLIKTRGQQVTLSCSPISGHRSVSWYQQTPGQGLQFLFEYFSETQRNKGNFPGRFSGRQFSNSRSEMNVSTLELGDSALYLCASSLDPGSGTYNEQFFGPGTRLTVL.

Concerning this clone: The read falls 3 residues short of the CDR3 end, and the missing part is taken from the germline J gene. The chain couples TRBV7-2 to TRBJ2-7; 7 bases line up with TRBD2. V shed 5 bases and J 6 bases; nucleotides not matched to a gene: 13. The CDR3 length is 15 residues. Germline lookup yields CDR1 SGHTA and CDR2 FQGNSA. CDR3 sequence reads: CASSPLSGGSGEQYF. CDR3 bases read: TGTGCCAGCAGCCCCCTCTCGGGCGGGAGTGGCGAG.

As to this clone: The read terminates 3 residues before the CDR3 end, so the remaining end is supplied by the germline J gene. This rearrangement joins TRBV7-9 to TRBJ1-2; D might be TRBD1 (6 bases). The CDR3 sequence is 13 residues long. CDR1 and CDR2 (germline): SEHNR, FQNEAQ (reference sequence). The sequenced CDR3 bases are TGTGCCAGCAGCGAGGACAGAGCCTACGAC. The encoded protein is CASSEDRAYD. The CDR3 as a whole reads CASSEDRAYDYTF.

With respect to this clone: Sequencing ends 3 residues short of the CDR3 end; the germline J gene provides the rest. The J gene is TRBJ2-7, the V gene TRBV20-1, with 8 bases identical to TRBD1. The V gene end was trimmed by 5 bases and the J gene end by 4 bases; junction bases not matched to a gene: 13. CDR1 DFQATT and CDR2 SNEGSKA come from the germline V gene (reference sequence). CDR3 size: 15 residues. The CDR3 DNA, read in part, is TGCAGTGCTGCGCCGGGACAGGTTGGTAGGTACGAG. This codes for CSAAPGQVGRYE. Given in full, the CDR3 is CSAAPGQVGRYEQYF.